The 18 T cell receptor beta chains below were found in one sample sequenced in a study of breast tumors, draining lymph nodes, adjacent tissues. TCRdb independently ran MiXCR on the multiplex PCR reads; one entry per CDR3 protein. The sample includes about 22,000 distinct CDR3 sequences, roughly 55% of them seen just once. The sequenced sample consisted of breast tumor tissue. These receptors were obtained from a female donor with breast cancer. Some clones in this sample may be carry-over from other donors' samples.

This clonotype is medium-sized by share. The gene calls are TRBV5-1 and TRBJ2-7; weak D call: TRBD1 (5 bases). CDR1 is SGHRS and CDR2 is YFSETQ in the germline V gene. Trimming took 4 bases from V and 5 from J, leaving 13 bases between them. This CDR3 spans 13 amino acids. CDR3 bases: TGCGCCAGCAGCAGGACACTAACGAACGAGCAGTACTTC. This sequence encodes CASSRTLTNEQYF.

V and J are TRBV19 and TRBJ1-4; D ambiguous. V shed 5 bases and J shed 1 base, with 8 bases lying between them. This CDR3 has 14 residues. The germline V gene encodes CDR1 LNHDA and CDR2 SQIVND (reference sequence). Here the CDR3 reads CASSDTVTNEKLFF. In nucleotides, the CDR3 is TGTGCCAGTAGTGACACAGTAACTAATGAAAAACTGTTTTTT.

The V and J genes are TRBV6-6 and TRBJ1-2, with 9 bases that match TRBD1. CDR1 is MNHNY and CDR2 is SVGAGI in the germline V gene (reference sequence). CDR3 length: 15 amino acids. J was trimmed by 5 bases and V by 6 bases; bases with no gene match: 10. Here the CDR3 DNA reads TGTGCCAGCAGCGAAAATACCGGGACAGGGTATGGCTACACCTTC. Translated: CASSENTGTGYGYTF.

In its sample, this clonotype is medium-sized. This CDR3 fails to terminate in the conserved phenylalanine or tryptophan, so it likely reflects a read error. It is unclear where the CDR3 begins or ends on the DNA, so no DNA is shown, and the CDR3 is as TCRdb lists it. The chain carries TRBV29-1 and TRBJ1-6. The CDR3 numbers 13 amino acids, ends counted. Germline lookup yields CDR1 SQVTM and CDR2 ANQGSEA. Here the CDR3 reads CSVEDCIRYEKRR.

This clonotype is medium-sized (0.01 to 0.1%) in the sample. J is TRBJ1-4 and V is TRBV7-9; a weak D match, TRBD1 (5 bases). The CDR3 spans 15 residues. V gave up 5 bases and J gave up 5 bases, with 15 bases separating them. The V gene's germline CDR1 is SEHNR and CDR2 FQNEAQ (reference sequence). CDR3 sequence (DNA): TGTGCCAGCAGCGCCGTTGGGGGGAAGAATGAAAAACTGTTTTTT. Protein sequence: CASSAVGGKNEKLFF.

This clonotype turned up a few times. CDR3 sequence (DNA): TGCAGTGCTAGAGAAGCGGAAATATCCTACGAGCAGTACTTC. Encoded protein: CSAREAEISYEQYF. The rearrangement links TRBV20-1 to TRBJ2-7; TRBD2 might be the D (5 bases). Germline CDR1 reads DFQATT; CDR2 reads SNEGSKA (reference sequence). V lost 0 bases to trimming and J lost 1 base, with 10 bases between them. The CDR3 runs 14 residues.

The V call is TRBV14, the J call TRBJ1-2; D call uncertain. The CDR3 has 14 residues. Germline V lookup: CDR1 SGHDN, CDR2 FVKESK. Trimming removed 1 base from V and 1 base from J, with 7 bases in between. The CDR3 sequence: CASSQVGVNYGYTF. The CDR3 bases are TGTGCCAGCAGCCAAGTTGGAGTTAACTATGGCTACACCTTC.

This sequence joins TRBV20-1 and TRBJ2-3, with D possibly being TRBD2 (5 bases). This CDR3 is built from 16 residues. Germline CDR1 DFQATT, CDR2 SNEGSKA (reference sequence). V was trimmed by 8 bases and J by 0 bases, leaving 21 bases between them. The CDR3 sequence is CSPSHSGGISTDTQYF. Here the CDR3 DNA reads TGCAGTCCGTCCCACTCAGGAGGAATAAGCACAGATACGCAGTATTTT.

The V call is TRBV24-1, the J call TRBJ2-7, with 11 bases fitting TRBD2. The germline V gene encodes CDR1 KGHDR and CDR2 SFDVKD. This CDR3 region has 15 residues. With V trimmed by 6 bases and J by 3 bases, 6 bases remained unmatched. For the CDR3, the DNA is TGTGCCACCAGTCCCGGGACTAGCGGATACTACGAGCAGTACTTC. It translates to CATSPGTSGYYEQYF.

The chain uses TRBV2 and TRBJ2-3, with D possibly being TRBD2 (6 bases). This CDR3 region has 14 residues. With 7 bases removed from V and 1 base from J, the gap between germline ends came to 12 bases. Germline V gene data show CDR1 as SNHLY and CDR2 as FYNNEI. The CDR3, as DNA: TGTGCCAGCACCGGGGGTAGCGGCACAGATACGCAGTATTTT. It is translated as CASTGGSGTDTQYF. Drawing the rest from reference TRBV2 and TRBJ2-3, the complete variable domain is EPEVTQTPSHQVTQMGQEVILRCVPISNHLYFYWYRQILGQKVEFLVSFYNNEISEKSEIFDDQFSVERPDGSNFTLKIRSTKLEDSAMYFCASTGGSGTDTQYFGPGTRLTVL.

The CDR3 reads CASSVGTGGPDTQYF. CDR3 nucleotides: TGTGCCAGCAGTGTAGGGACAGGGGGCCCAGATACGCAGTATTTT. The gene calls are TRBV2 and TRBJ2-3, with 12 bases identical to TRBD1. Germline CDR1 SNHLY, CDR2 FYNNEI. This CDR3 is 15 amino acids long. J gave up 4 bases and V 4 bases, and 3 bases lay outside the gene matches.

The V gene is TRBV14, the J gene TRBJ1-6; D gene ambiguous. Trimming removed 1 base at V and 3 bases at J, with 7 bases between. This CDR3 spans 15 amino acids. CDR1 is SGHDN and CDR2 is FVKESK in the germline V gene. The CDR3 sequence is CASSQVGRYNSPLHF. The CDR3 DNA reads TGTGCCAGCAGCCAAGTTGGACGCTATAATTCACCCCTCCACTTT.

The J gene is TRBJ1-2, the V gene TRBV5-4; 8 positions agree with TRBD1. Germline CDR1 is SGHNT and CDR2 is YYREEE (reference sequence). The CDR3 has 15 residues. Trimming at V came to 5 bases and at J to 2 bases, leaving 8 bases not matched to a gene. The chain's CDR3 is CASRKDREGNYGYTF. The CDR3, as DNA: TGTGCCAGCAGAAAGGACAGGGAGGGGAACTATGGCTACACCTTC.

J is TRBJ2-7 and V is TRBV7-9, with TRBD1 matching 7 bases. Trimming cost V 0 bases and J 2 bases; bases outside gene matches: 4. In germline, CDR1 is SEHNR, CDR2 FQNEAQ (reference sequence). This CDR3 contains 15 residues. The CDR3: CASSLAGGSTYEQYF. The CDR3 DNA reads as TGTGCCAGCAGCTTAGCAGGGGGCTCCACCTACGAGCAGTACTTC.

Worth noting for this clonotype: One junction end disagrees with the germline gene, perhaps due to a read error. The chain employs TRBV9 and TRBJ2-7, with TRBD1 as a possible D gene (5 bases). The CDR3 runs 15 residues. CDR1 SGDLS and CDR2 YYNGEE come from the germline V gene. The CDR3 DNA reads as TGTGCCAGCAGCGTCCCTTTGGGGCCGAGCTACGAGCAATACTTC. Residues: CASSVPLGPSYEQYF.

The chain is built from TRBV10-3 and TRBJ1-6; 10 bases agree with TRBD1. J lost 8 bases, V lost 7 bases, and 8 bases had no gene match. The CDR3 runs 15 residues. The germline gives CDR1 ENHRY, CDR2 SYGVKD. CDR3 residues: CAITDRTGGDSPLHF. CDR3 bases: TGTGCCATCACTGACCGGACAGGGGGTGATTCACCCCTCCACTTT.

The V and J genes are TRBV19 and TRBJ2-3; no reliable D call. Germline assignment: CDR1 LNHDA and CDR2 SQIVND (reference sequence). With 1 base removed from V and 2 bases from J, the gap between germline ends came to 10 bases. This CDR3 is built from 15 residues. The CDR3 sequence: CASSIVASHTDTQYF. In DNA, the CDR3 is TGTGCCAGTAGTATAGTGGCATCCCACACAGATACGCAGTATTTT.

The chain is built from TRBV20-1 and TRBJ2-2; D is undetermined. The CDR3 is 12 amino acids. Between the trimmed V and J ends, which lost 2 bases and 8 bases, there was a span of 9 bases. Germline V lookup: CDR1 DFQATT, CDR2 SNEGSKA (reference sequence). In DNA form, the CDR3 reads TGCAGTGCTAGAAGGACGGCTGGGGAGCTGTTTTTT. Protein sequence: CSARRTAGELFF.